The source of this T cell receptor beta chain is a study of cytomegalovirus exposure and HLA in healthy donors. CDR1 and CDR2 from the germline V gene are GTSNPN and SVGIG (reference sequence). Losses at the gene ends were 2 bases for V and 5 bases for J; bases not matched to a gene: 15. The CDR3 length is 17 residues. With 60 Vbeta and 13 Jbeta primers, the PCR was carried out. Here immunoSEQ multiplex PCR was the method, and the copy in TCRdb shows in-frame clones only, minus some. The sample contains about 150,000 clones, about 85% of which appear only once. V usage is TRBV30 and J usage is TRBJ2-5, with 9 bases aligning to TRBD2. The TCR was taken from a young woman in good health and CMV-seronegative. Sequencing was done on a sample of PBMCs. The CDR3 DNA reads TGTGCCTGGAGTCCTGAGAGCGGGAGGACTGGGCAGGAGACCCAGTACTTC. It specifies CAWSPESGRTGQETQYF. Together with reference TRBV30 and TRBJ2-5, the CDR3 gives the full variable domain: SQTIHQWPATLVQPVGSPLSLECTVEGTSNPNLYWYRQAAGRGLQLLFYSVGIGQISSEVPQNLSASRPQDRQFILSSKKLLLSDSGFYLCAWSPESGRTGQETQYFGPGTRLLVL.